Listed below are T cell receptor beta chains from one sample, sequenced in a study of Graves' ophthalmopathy and Graves' hyperthyroidism. Each CDR3 protein is one row after TCRdb ran MiXCR on the multiplex PCR reads. The table has hundreds of thousands of distinct CDR3 sequences, roughly 40% seen once. The sequencing sample was made of peripheral blood. The receptors stem from an adult man with Graves' ophthalmopathy. CDR3s include the opening cysteine and the closing phenylalanine or tryptophan. The order of the fields is D gene, clone size, J gene, V gene, CDR3 protein, CDR3 DNA. A D gene is named only where the DNA matches it firmly. Clone size, where shown, is once, few, many, or a class for clones that have expanded.

>NA|few|TRBJ1-1|TRBV5-1
CASSPEVANTEAFF
TGCGCCAGCAGCCCGGAGGTGGCGAACACTGAAGCTTTCTTT
>NA|NA|TRBJ1-6|TRBV20-1
CSAGGVGYRSSPLHF
TGCAGTGCTGGTGGAGTGGGCTATCGGAGTTCACCCCTCCACTTT
>NA|NA|TRBJ1-6|TRBV9
CASSDLNSPLHF
TGTGCCAGCAGCGATTTAAATTCACCCCTCCACTTT
>NA|many|TRBJ1-2|TRBV24-1
CATSESFGTEDGYTF
TGTGCCACCAGTGAATCTTTCGGCACTGAGGATGGCTACACCTTC
>TRBD1|NA|TRBJ2-5|TRBV10-3
CATTEGAGETQYF
TGTGCCACAACCGAGGGGGCCGGAGAGACCCAGTACTTC
>TRBD1|few|TRBJ2-7|TRBV7-9
CASSSGQGQSSYEQYF
TGTGCCAGCAGCTCGGGACAGGGGCAAAGCTCCTACGAGCAGTACTTC
>NA|NA|TRBJ1-6|TRBV7-9
CASSLWYGTSSYNSPLHF
TGTGCCAGCAGCTTATGGTACGGGACGAGCTCCTATAATTCACCCCTCCACTTT
>NA|NA|TRBJ2-3|TRBV25-1
CASSRFVVGTDTQYF
TGTGCCAGCAGCCGATTTGTTGTGGGCACAGATACGCAGTATTTT
>NA|NA|TRBJ1-1|TRBV2
CASSYGARLNTEAFF
TGTGCCAGCAGTTACGGGGCTAGACTCAACACTGAAGCTTTCTTT
>TRBD1|NA|TRBJ1-1|TRBV29-1
CSVYPDDGQGTTEAFF
TGCAGCGTTTACCCCGACGATGGACAGGGGACCACTGAAGCTTTCTTT
>NA|NA|TRBJ1-2|TRBV2
CASKEYMDYGHTF
TGTGCCAGCAAGGAGTACATGGACTATGGCCACACCTTC
>NA|NA|TRBJ1-2|TRBV19
CASTRRGGAQNYGYTF
TGTGCCAGTACCCGGAGAGGGGGGGCGCAGAACTATGGCTACACCTTC
>NA|NA|TRBJ2-2|TRBV25-1
CASSPIRGVDTGELFF
TGTGCCAGCAGTCCGATTAGGGGGGTCGACACCGGGGAGCTGTTTTTT
>TRBD1|NA|TRBJ1-5|TRBV5-1
CASSSDTRGRGGIGQPQHF
TGTGCCAGCAGCTCGGACACCCGCGGCAGGGGGGGCATCGGCCAGCCCCAGCATTTT
>TRBD1|NA|TRBJ2-1|TRBV7-9
CASSLGQGEGEQFF
TGTGCCAGCAGCTTGGGACAGGGTGAGGGTGAGCAGTTCTTC
>NA|few|TRBJ2-5|TRBV6-5
CASSDPTRIHETQYF
TGTGCCAGCAGTGATCCTACGAGGATCCATGAGACCCAGTACTTC
>NA|NA|TRBJ2-7|TRBV10-3
CAISEVRNYEQYF
TGTGCCATCAGTGAAGTTAGAAACTACGAGCAGTACTTC
>NA|NA|TRBJ1-1|TRBV7-9
CASSLGTRSRDAEAFF
TGTGCCAGCAGCTTAGGTACGAGGTCGAGGGACGCTGAAGCTTTCTTT
>TRBD1|few|TRBJ1-4|TRBV7-2
CASSRGQGDEKLFF
TGTGCCAGCAGCCGGGGACAGGGGGATGAAAAACTGTTTTTT
>NA|NA|TRBJ2-2|TRBV7-9
CASSLGPAGSITGELFF
TGTGCCAGCAGCTTAGGTCCCGCAGGGAGCATCACCGGGGAGCTGTTTTTT
>NA|NA|TRBJ2-2|TRBV24-1
CATSDLKNTGELFF
TGTGCCACCAGTGATTTGAAAAACACCGGGGAGCTGTTTTTT
>NA|many|TRBJ1-1|TRBV5-1
CASSLVRTAEAFF
TGCGCCAGCAGCTTGGTGAGGACTGCTGAAGCTTTCTTT
>TRBD2|NA|TRBJ2-7|TRBV6-1
CASSLDTSGFYEQYF
TGTGCCAGCAGCTTAGATACTAGCGGCTTCTACGAGCAGTACTTC
>TRBD1|few|TRBJ2-7|TRBV20-1
CSAQGQGAGYEQYF
TGCAGTGCCCAAGGACAGGGGGCGGGGTACGAGCAGTACTTC
>NA|many|TRBJ1-1|TRBV10-3
CAISINREEAFF
TGTGCCATCAGTATTAACAGAGAGGAAGCTTTCTTT
>TRBD1|many|TRBJ2-2|TRBV10-3
CAITPTGPSTGELFF
TGTGCCATCACCCCGACAGGGCCGTCCACCGGGGAGCTGTTTTTT
>NA|few|TRBJ1-5|TRBV20-1
CSASHDSNQPQHF
TGCAGTGCTAGCCATGATAGCAATCAGCCCCAGCATTTT
>NA|NA|TRBJ1-2|TRBV19
CASTYDRIYGYTF
TGTGCCAGTACTTACGACAGGATCTATGGCTACACCTTC
>TRBD2|few|TRBJ2-7|TRBV20-1
CSAYWTSGSYEQYF
TGCAGTGCTTACTGGACTAGCGGGTCCTACGAGCAGTACTTC
>TRBD1|NA|TRBJ2-3|TRBV7-6
CASSSQGGGTDTQYF
TGTGCCAGCAGCTCACAGGGGGGCGGCACAGATACGCAGTATTTT
>TRBD1|many|TRBJ2-7|TRBV20-1
CSAGDRDYEQYF
TGCAGTGCGGGGGACAGGGATTACGAGCAGTACTTC
>TRBD1|few|TRBJ1-6|TRBV6-4
CASRPGGRNSPLHF
TGTGCCAGCAGGCCAGGGGGCCGTAATTCACCCCTCCACTTT
>NA|NA|TRBJ2-7|TRBV10-3
CAISSDNSYEQYF
TGTGCCATCAGTTCGGACAACTCCTACGAGCAGTACTTC
>NA|many|TRBJ1-2|TRBV29-1
CSVAGKSNNYGYTF
TGCAGCGTTGCAGGGAAATCCAATAACTATGGCTACACCTTC
>NA|many|TRBJ1-1|TRBV11-2
CASSLFRTEAFF
TGTGCCAGCAGTTTATTCCGCACTGAAGCTTTCTTT
>NA|NA|TRBJ2-5|TRBV29-1
CSVEGFTGRYSQETQYF
TGCAGCGTTGAGGGTTTTACTGGGCGGTACTCCCAAGAAACCCAGTACTTC
>TRBD1|NA|TRBJ1-6|TRBV25-1
CASSPQGAGSPLHF
TGTGCCAGCTCACCACAGGGGGCTGGTTCACCCCTCCACTTT
>NA|few|TRBJ2-2|TRBV7-2
CASSLGLRANTGELFF
TGTGCCAGCAGCCTTGGACTGAGGGCAAACACCGGGGAGCTGTTTTTT
>TRBD1|NA|TRBJ1-2|TRBV25-1
CASSRDRDLYGYTF
TGTGCCAGCAGCCGGGACAGGGATCTCTATGGCTACACCTTC
>NA|many|TRBJ1-2|TRBV7-2
CASSWTADGYTF
TGTGCCAGCAGCTGGACTGCGGATGGCTACACCTTC
>TRBD1|NA|TRBJ2-7|TRBV29-1
CSVDPGTGDRYEQYF
TGCAGCGTTGATCCCGGGACAGGGGATAGATACGAGCAGTACTTC
>TRBD2|NA|TRBJ2-5|TRBV7-2
CASSLNGRGGRETRYF
TGTGCCAGCAGCTTAAATGGGCGGGGGGGAAGAGAGACCCGGTACTTC
>NA|many|TRBJ1-1|TRBV2
CASRAEGVEAFF
TGTGCCAGCAGGGCCGAGGGAGTTGAAGCTTTCTTT
>TRBD2|NA|TRBJ2-2|TRBV14
CASSQDETAIAGVKTGELFF
TGTGCCAGCAGCCAAGACGAGACAGCTATAGCGGGGGTGAAGACCGGGGAGCTGTTTTTT
>NA|NA|TRBJ2-2|TRBV25-1
CASSYIQPGELFF
TGTGCCAGCAGTTACATCCAGCCCGGGGAGCTGTTTTTT
>NA|NA|TRBJ1-6|TRBV2
CASTSGSNSPLHF
TGTGCCAGCACTTCAGGCAGCAATTCACCCCTCCACTTT
>TRBD2|NA|TRBJ2-5|TRBV7-2
CASSLFGGRAGMSETQYF
TGTGCCAGCAGCTTATTTGGAGGGAGGGCGGGCATGTCGGAGACCCAGTACTTC
>NA|NA|TRBJ2-7|TRBV19
CASSIQAGPSSYEQYF
TGTGCCAGTAGTATACAAGCCGGACCAAGCTCCTACGAGCAGTACTTC
>NA|NA|TRBJ1-1|TRBV20-1
CSETGITEAFF
TGCAGTGAAACAGGGATCACTGAAGCTTTCTTT
>NA|few|TRBJ2-7|TRBV7-2
CASSWGLEGEQYF
TGTGCCAGCAGTTGGGGGTTAGAAGGCGAGCAGTACTTC
>NA|NA|TRBJ2-6|TRBV30
CASGNSGANVLTF
TGTGCCTCCGGTAACTCTGGGGCCAACGTCCTGACTTTC
>TRBD1|few|TRBJ1-2|TRBV6-6
CASSKRDRTGYGYTF
TGTGCCAGCAGTAAACGAGACAGGACAGGCTATGGCTACACCTTC
>NA|NA|TRBJ2-7|TRBV2
CASNLDRNNEQYF
TGTGCCAGCAACCTCGACAGGAACAACGAGCAGTACTTC
>NA|NA|TRBJ2-7|TRBV14
CASSYGHEQYF
TGTGCCAGCAGCTATGGCCACGAGCAGTACTTC
>NA|many|TRBJ2-7|TRBV29-1
CSVEEAGHEQYF
TGCAGCGTTGAAGAGGCAGGGCACGAGCAGTACTTC
>NA|many|TRBJ1-6|TRBV19
CASSNGGQGGPLHF
TGTGCCAGTAGTAACGGGGGACAAGGTGGACCCCTCCACTTT
>NA|NA|TRBJ1-5|TRBV15
CATSTGGYSNQPQHF
TGTGCCACCAGCACAGGAGGGTATAGCAATCAGCCCCAGCATTTT